This T cell receptor (beta chain) was recovered during a study of shared clonotypes between healthy human individuals. Generated by immunoSEQ multiplex PCR, the TCRdb table keeps only in-frame clones and is missing some. The table lists around 700,000 clones, about 74% of them singletons. From germline, CDR1 is LNHDA and CDR2 SQIVND (reference sequence). The CDR3 contains 16 residues. Trimming took 6 bases from V and 0 from J; bases not matched to a gene: 7. The sample consisted of memory CD4+ T cells sorted from blood. The subset is: CD45RA-negative fraction. V is TRBV19 and J is TRBJ1-4, with 7 bases lining up with TRBD1. The TCR was taken from a woman aged 30 to 39 in good health. This CDR3 is CASRRDSLATNEKLFF. The CDR3, as DNA: TGTGCCAGTAGAAGGGACAGCCTTGCAACTAATGAAAAACTGTTTTTT.